Below, 32 T cell receptor beta chains from the same sample are listed, as sequenced in a study of T cells in Graves' hyperthyroidism and ophthalmopathy. The source material, RNA transcripts, was used to amplify TCR beta CDR3 regions. Initially, a first-round RT-PCR of the TCR CDR3 employed the HTBI primer set. A single record per CDR3 protein comes from TCRdb applying MiXCR to the multiplex PCR reads. This sample has about 250,000 distinct CDR3 sequences, with approximately 23% found just once. The sequenced sample consisted of blood. The source is a woman between 40 and 50 years old with Graves' ophthalmopathy.

In its sample, this clonotype was seen many times. The gene calls are TRBV5-1 and TRBJ2-2; D possibly corresponds to TRBD1 (5 bases). Trimming shortened V by 1 base and J by 0 bases, and 7 bases separated the two germline ends. Germline V CDR1 and CDR2: SGHRS, YFSETQ. This CDR3 is built from 15 residues. CDR3 DNA sequence: TGCGCCAGCAGCTTGTGGACACCGAACACCGGGGAGCTGTTTTTT. As protein: CASSLWTPNTGELFF.

This clonotype was found many times. The chain is built from TRBV4-2 and TRBJ2-7; the D gene is possibly TRBD1 (6 bases). CDR1 is LGHNA, CDR2 YNFKEQ, per germline. There are 15 residues in the CDR3. Trimming stripped 2 bases from V and 2 bases from J, with 13 bases between. CDR3 in amino acids: CASSQYLTGAYEQYF. The DNA for the CDR3 is TGTGCCAGCAGCCAATATTTGACAGGAGCCTACGAGCAGTACTTC.

There are many counts of this clonotype. The rearrangement uses TRBV4-2 and TRBJ1-5; D is perhaps TRBD1 (5 bases). Germline V gene lookup returns CDR1 LGHNA and CDR2 YNFKEQ. Trimming cost V 0 bases and J 4 bases, with 10 bases left between them. This CDR3 contains 15 residues. The DNA of the CDR3 is TGTGCCAGCAGCCAAGATATGCAGGGAAATCAGCCCCAGCATTTT. Translated: CASSQDMQGNQPQHF.

This clonotype occurred many times. CDR3 DNA: TGCAGTGCTAGACCCAGACAGGGACCTTCTTACGGCTACGAGCAGTACTTC. This encodes CSARPRQGPSYGYEQYF. The gene calls are TRBV20-1 and TRBJ2-7, with 7 bases aligning to TRBD1. V trimming: 2 bases; J trimming: 3 bases; junction bases outside the gene matches: 16. CDR3 length: 17 amino acids. The germline gives CDR1 DFQATT, CDR2 SNEGSKA (reference sequence).

This clonotype occurred many times. The J gene is TRBJ2-7, the V gene TRBV7-8; 9 positions agree with TRBD2. Germline V gene sequence: CDR1 SGHVS, CDR2 FQNEAQ. V shed 3 bases and J 4 bases; nucleotides not matched to a gene: 7. The CDR3 has 15 amino acids. CDR3 in DNA: TGTGCCAGCAGCTTGGAACCGGGACTAGCTTACGAGCAGTACTTC. This sequence encodes CASSLEPGLAYEQYF.

This clonotype was seen ten or more times. The genes are TRBV27 and TRBJ2-7; TRBD2 matches at 9 bases. V lost 5 bases, J lost 3 bases, and 8 bases stayed unmatched. The V gene's germline CDR1 is MNHEY and CDR2 SMNVEV (reference sequence). The CDR3 is 15 amino acids. Here the CDR3 DNA reads TGTGCCAGCAGTACCCGACTAGCGGTCTACTACGAGCAGTACTTC. Translating it yields CASSTRLAVYYEQYF.

This clonotype has ten or more counts. The chain links TRBV7-2 to TRBJ2-7; 10 bases match TRBD2. This CDR3 spans 13 amino acids. Germline V gene data show CDR1 as SGHTA and CDR2 as FQGNSA. With V trimmed by 6 bases and J by 7 bases, 6 bases remained unmatched. CDR3 DNA: TGTGCCAGCAGTTATCCTAGCGGGAGTGAGCAGTACTTC. It is translated as CASSYPSGSEQYF.

This clonotype was recorded at least ten times. This chain uses TRBV7-2 with TRBJ2-7; the D is unclear. The germline V gene encodes CDR1 SGHTA and CDR2 FQGNSA. This CDR3 has 16 amino acids. V was cut by 5 bases and J by 2 bases, with 19 bases left in between. CDR3 amino acids: CASSRVIDSGTYEQYF. The DNA of the CDR3 is TGTGCCAGCAGCCGCGTTATCGACTCTGGGACCTACGAGCAGTACTTC.

This clonotype was seen at least ten times. The V and J genes are TRBV20-1 and TRBJ2-7; 8 nucleotides align to TRBD2. Germline V CDR1 and CDR2: DFQATT, SNEGSKA (reference sequence). The CDR3 is 19 amino acids. J was trimmed by 2 bases and V by 6 bases; bases with no gene match: 24. This CDR3 reads CSAGGGGTSGGRGTYEQYF. DNA for the CDR3: TGCAGTGCGGGAGGGGGGGGAACTAGCGGAGGCCGGGGAACCTACGAGCAGTACTTC.

Notes on this clonotype: The junction differs from germline at one of its ends, possibly a read error. The chain couples TRBV27 to TRBJ2-2; 7 nucleotides match TRBD2. Germline CDR1 is MNHEY and CDR2 is SMNVEV (reference sequence). The CDR3 has 15 residues. The CDR3 spells CASSPLEGGTGELYF. DNA for the CDR3: TGTGCCAGCAGTCCCCTAGAGGGAGGGACCGGGGAGCTGTATTTT.

This clonotype has a count of ten or more. The chain combines TRBV7-3 with TRBJ2-3, with D possibly TRBD2 on 7 matching bases. Between the trimmed V and J ends, which lost 5 bases and 4 bases, there was a span of 13 bases. The CDR3 is 14 residues long. CDR1 and CDR2 (germline): SGHTA, FQGTGA. The CDR3 sequence: CASSLAGAADTQYF. The CDR3 DNA reads TGTGCCAGCAGCCTCGCGGGGGCGGCAGATACGCAGTATTTT.

This clonotype came up many times. This chain links TRBV27 with TRBJ2-2; TRBD1 aligns across 10 bases. J was trimmed by 7 bases and V by 3 bases; bases with no gene match: 8. Germline CDR1 and CDR2: MNHEY and SMNVEV (reference sequence). The CDR3 consists of 16 residues. CDR3: CASSFPGTGALGELFF. The CDR3, as DNA: TGTGCCAGCAGTTTCCCGGGGACAGGGGCCCTCGGGGAGCTGTTTTTT.

This clonotype has a count of ten or more. The chain couples TRBV28 to TRBJ2-7; the D gene could be TRBD1 or TRBD2 (5 bases each). The germline V gene has CDR1 MDHEN and CDR2 SYDVKM. The CDR3 consists of 14 residues. V lost 7 bases to trimming and J lost 2 bases, with 15 bases between them. CDR3 DNA sequence: TGTGCCAGCACGCCAGGGACCTCGGCCTACGAGCAGTACTTC. This codes for CASTPGTSAYEQYF.

This clonotype occurred many times. CDR3 sequence: CASIKDRGNYGYTF. CDR3 DNA sequence: TGTGCCAGCATCAAGGACAGGGGGAACTATGGCTACACCTTC. The chain couples TRBV12-3 or TRBV12-4 to TRBJ1-2, with 10 nucleotides matching TRBD1. The CDR3 is made up of 14 amino acids. Trimming took 7 bases from V and 2 from J; bases not matched to a gene: 4.

This clonotype has more than one count but fewer than ten. In DNA form, the CDR3 reads TGTGCCAGCACCACAAGGCCGGGGGGGGCCAAAAACATTCAGTACTTC. As protein: CASTTRPGGAKNIQYF. The gene calls are TRBV6-1 and TRBJ2-4, with 8 bases fitting TRBD2. This CDR3 is 16 amino acids long. Germline CDR1 and CDR2: MNHNS and SASEGT. V gave up 7 bases and J gave up 1 base; unmatched junction bases: 9.

This clonotype showed up many times. This chain links TRBV6-1 with TRBJ1-1; TRBD1 matches 10 bases. The CDR3 has 15 amino acids. CDR1 is MNHNS and CDR2 is SASEGT in the germline V gene. Trimming cost V 7 bases and J 4 bases; bases outside gene matches: 9. CDR3 protein: CASKEGTGDGTEAFF. DNA for the CDR3: TGTGCCAGCAAGGAGGGGACAGGGGATGGCACTGAAGCTTTCTTT.

The table lists this clonotype with many counts. V is TRBV4-2 and J is TRBJ2-7; D ambiguous. Trimming stripped 1 base from V and 5 bases from J, with 15 bases between. Germline V gene sequence: CDR1 LGHNA, CDR2 YNFKEQ. The CDR3 covers 15 residues. The CDR3 spells CASSQGWDPPNEQYF. The CDR3 bases are TGTGCCAGCAGCCAAGGGTGGGATCCTCCTAACGAGCAGTACTTC.

This clonotype was counted many times. The chain employs TRBV7-9 and TRBJ2-7; 9 bases fit TRBD1. Germline trimming cut 0 bases from V and 4 bases from J; bases unmatched to any gene: 7. Germline CDR1 is SEHNR and CDR2 is FQNEAQ (reference sequence). The CDR3 length is 16 residues. CDR3: CASSLAGQGITYEQYF. CDR3 DNA sequence: TGTGCCAGCAGCTTAGCGGGACAGGGAATTACGTACGAGCAGTACTTC.

The chain couples TRBV6-5 to TRBJ2-7; D unclear. The CDR3 is 14 amino acids. Germline V lookup: CDR1 MNHEY, CDR2 SVGAGI. V lost 6 bases and J lost 4, with 16 bases in between. CDR3 sequence: CASSLGSQAYEQYF. The CDR3 region has the DNA TGTGCCAGCAGCTTAGGAAGCCAAGCTTACGAGCAGTACTTC.

This clonotype was picked up many times. The V gene is TRBV6-5, the J gene TRBJ2-2; TRBD2 agrees at 9 bases. After removal of 5 bases from V and 3 bases from J, the junction contained 4 bases not matched to a gene. The CDR3 extends over 15 amino acids. CDR1 is MNHEY, CDR2 SVGAGI, per germline. CDR3 region: CASSLTSGHTGELFF. CDR3 in DNA: TGTGCCAGCAGTCTGACTAGCGGACACACCGGGGAGCTGTTTTTT.

This clonotype was picked up many times. The CDR3 bases are TGTGCCAGCAGTTCCCACAGGGGGGCGAAGACTGAAGCTTTCTTT. Amino acids: CASSSHRGAKTEAFF. The V call is TRBV28, the J call TRBJ1-1; 8 bases agree with TRBD1. The J segment lost 5 bases and the V segment lost 4 bases, leaving 9 bases of the junction unmatched. The length of the CDR3 is 15 residues. Per germline, CDR1 MDHEN and CDR2 SYDVKM.

This clonotype was seen ten or more times. The V call is TRBV6-1, the J call TRBJ1-6; D is ambiguous. Trimming cost V 3 bases and J 9 bases, with 12 bases left between them. The CDR3 runs to 14 residues. Germline V gene lookup returns CDR1 MNHNS and CDR2 SASEGT. The CDR3 loop is CASSDVGFGSPLHF. CDR3 in DNA: TGTGCCAGCAGTGACGTGGGCTTTGGTTCACCCCTCCACTTT.

This clonotype showed up many times. The CDR3 DNA sequence: TGTGCCAGCAGCTACGGACTAGCGGGAGCTTCCGGGGAGCTGTTTTTT. This codes for CASSYGLAGASGELFF. J is TRBJ2-2 and V is TRBV7-8; 13 bases agree with TRBD2. Trimming at V came to 4 bases and at J to 6 bases, leaving 5 bases not matched to a gene. The CDR3 spans 16 residues. From germline, CDR1 is SGHVS and CDR2 FQNEAQ.

The V call is TRBV5-1, the J call TRBJ2-5, with D unclear. This CDR3 is built from 16 residues. V was trimmed by 0 bases and J by 1 base, leaving 13 bases between them. The germline V gene has CDR1 SGHRS and CDR2 YFSETQ. The CDR3 loop is CASSLGGEAGQETQYF. The CDR3 region has the DNA TGCGCCAGCAGCTTGGGCGGTGAGGCAGGCCAAGAGACCCAGTACTTC.

This clonotype was picked up many times. This sequence joins TRBV20-1 and TRBJ1-5, with 7 positions matching TRBD1. The CDR3 is 12 residues long. V shed 6 bases, J shed 6 bases, and the junction held 5 bases outside the gene matches. The germline CDR1 and CDR2 sequences are DFQATT and SNEGSKA (reference sequence). CDR3 sequence reads: CSAGQAGQPQHF. In DNA, the CDR3 is TGCAGTGCAGGACAGGCCGGTCAGCCCCAGCATTTT.

This clonotype was counted ten times or more. V gene TRBV6-5 combines with J gene TRBJ2-5, with 9 bases that match TRBD2. The germline gives CDR1 MNHEY, CDR2 SVGAGI. The length of the CDR3 is 14 residues. The V gene end was trimmed by 10 bases and the J gene end by 4 bases; junction bases not matched to a gene: 10. The CDR3 DNA sequence: TGTGCCATACTTCAAGCGGGAGGTAGAGAGACCCAGTACTTC. Amino acid sequence: CAILQAGGRETQYF.

In its sample, this clonotype was seen many times. The V call is TRBV20-1, the J call TRBJ2-7; possibly TRBD1 for D (6 bases). The CDR3 is made up of 15 amino acids. V dropped 3 bases and J dropped 0 bases, with 15 bases sitting between them. Germline V gives CDR1 DFQATT, CDR2 SNEGSKA (reference sequence). CDR3 sequence reads: CSARPGVSLSYEQYF. DNA for the CDR3: TGCAGTGCTAGGCCAGGGGTTTCCCTCTCCTACGAGCAGTACTTC.

This clonotype appeared many times. The chain is built from TRBV28 and TRBJ2-7, with D unclear. The CDR3 is made up of 15 amino acids. Germline CDR1 reads MDHEN; CDR2 reads SYDVKM. Between the trimmed V and J ends, which lost 6 bases and 2 bases, there was a span of 17 bases. The CDR3 here is CASSLLINAAYEQYF. The CDR3 DNA is TGTGCCAGCAGCTTACTCATTAACGCGGCCTACGAGCAGTACTTC.

Many counts were recorded for this clonotype. Here the CDR3 reads CASSPRTGEAGELFF. CDR3 nucleotides: TGTGCCAGCAGTCCCCGGACAGGGGAAGCCGGGGAGCTGTTTTTT. The chain employs TRBV28 and TRBJ2-2; 9 positions match TRBD1. Germline values: CDR1 MDHEN, CDR2 SYDVKM. The length of the CDR3 is 15 residues. The V segment lost 5 bases and the J segment 6 bases; nucleotides outside the gene matches: 7.

This clonotype has ten or more counts. The chain links TRBV28 to TRBJ1-3; D call uncertain. Trimming stripped 7 bases from V and 0 bases from J, with 10 bases between. Germline V gene lookup returns CDR1 MDHEN and CDR2 SYDVKM. The CDR3 is made up of 14 amino acids. The CDR3 spells CASTPGVSGNTIYF. CDR3 DNA sequence: TGTGCCAGCACCCCGGGAGTCTCTGGAAACACCATATATTTT.

The genes are TRBV28 and TRBJ2-7; perhaps TRBD2 as D (6 bases). V dropped 1 base and J dropped 0 bases, with 13 bases sitting between them. The CDR3 consists of 16 residues. The germline CDR1 and CDR2 sequences are MDHEN and SYDVKM. The CDR3 sequence is CASSLSRGMGSYEQYF. The CDR3 coding sequence is TGTGCCAGCAGTTTATCTCGGGGGATGGGCTCCTACGAGCAGTACTTC.

The chain recombines TRBV28 with TRBJ1-2; possible D gene TRBD1, 5 bases. Between the trimmed V and J ends, which lost 5 bases and 8 bases, there was a span of 6 bases. Germline CDR1 MDHEN, CDR2 SYDVKM. The CDR3 extends over 10 amino acids. The CDR3 sequence: CASSGTGYTF. The CDR3 region has the DNA TGTGCCAGCAGTGGGACCGGCTACACCTTC.